One sample yielded the 28 T cell receptor beta chains listed below, sequenced in a study of blood T cell repertoires in COVID-19. Here immunoSEQ multiplex PCR was the method, and the copy in TCRdb shows in-frame clones only, minus some. The sample records roughly 100,000 clones, around 87% being singletons. Sequenced material: peripheral blood. These receptors were taken from a woman aged 25-40 years with acute or convalescent COVID-19.

In this sample, this clone is medium-sized. V usage is TRBV3-1 (or the pseudogene TRBV3-2) and J usage is TRBJ2-2, with 9 bases matching TRBD1. After removal of 4 bases from V and 3 bases from J, the junction contained 0 bases not matched to a gene. The germline V gene has CDR1 LGHDT and CDR2 YNNKEL (reference sequence). The CDR3 loop spans 14 amino acids. CDR3 sequence (DNA): TGTGCCAGCAGCCGACAGGGGGACACCGGGGAGCTGTTTTTT. This translates into CASSRQGDTGELFF.

The genes are TRBV27 and TRBJ2-7; 11 positions match TRBD2. The CDR3 consists of 15 residues. Germline V gives CDR1 MNHEY, CDR2 SMNVEV (reference sequence). V was clipped by 4 bases and J by 6 bases; unmatched bases: 8. CDR3 loop: CASSYLAGGPGEQYF. Here the CDR3 DNA reads TGTGCCAGCAGTTATTTAGCGGGGGGGCCGGGCGAGCAGTACTTC.

For the CDR3, the DNA is TGTGCCACCAGTGATCCCGGGACAGGGAACACCGGGGAGCTGTTTTTT. It yields the protein CATSDPGTGNTGELFF. This sequence joins TRBV24-1 and TRBJ2-2; 8 nucleotides align to TRBD1. V gave up 3 bases and J gave up 1 base; unmatched junction bases: 3. This CDR3 region has 16 residues. Germline V gives CDR1 KGHDR, CDR2 SFDVKD.

The chain has TRBV9 and TRBJ2-7; no definite D call. This CDR3 contains 14 residues. Trimming shortened V by 0 bases and J by 0 bases, and 7 bases separated the two germline ends. CDR1 is SGDLS and CDR2 is YYNGEE in the germline V gene. CDR3 sequence reads: CASSVVAHSYEQYF. The DNA of the CDR3 is TGTGCCAGCAGCGTAGTGGCTCACTCCTACGAGCAGTACTTC.

The genes are TRBV18 and TRBJ2-5, with D hard to call. This CDR3 spans 15 amino acids. The ends were cut back, 1 base at V and 2 bases at J, with 11 bases in the middle. In germline, CDR1 is KGHSH, CDR2 LQKENI. DNA for the CDR3: TGTGCCAGCTCACCACGGGCGAACCCACAAGAGACCCAGTACTTC. It encodes CASSPRANPQETQYF.

About this clone: Other DNA sequences within the sample encode an identical CDR3. The rearrangement uses TRBV28 and TRBJ2-2; 9 bases fit TRBD2. The V gene's germline CDR1 is MDHEN and CDR2 SYDVKM. The CDR3 loop spans 17 amino acids. The junction had 8 bases not matched to a gene; V was cut back by 0 bases and J by 6 bases. This chain's CDR3 is CASSLWELAGGPGELFF. The CDR3 DNA reads TGTGCCAGCAGTTTATGGGAGCTCGCGGGGGGGCCCGGGGAGCTGTTTTTT. Together with reference TRBV28 and TRBJ2-2, the CDR3 gives the full variable domain: DVKVTQSSRYLVKRTGEKVFLECVQDMDHENMFWYRQDPGLGLRLIYFSYDVKMKEKGDIPEGYSVSREKKERFSLILESASTNQTSMYLCASSLWELAGGPGELFFGEGSRLTVL.

The chain is built from TRBV6-5 and TRBJ1-2; weak D call: TRBD1 (5 bases). Germline loops: CDR1 MNHEY, CDR2 SVGAGI. The CDR3 is 13 residues long. V shed 4 bases and J shed 4 bases, with 10 bases lying between them. In nucleotides, the CDR3 is TGTGCCAGCAGTTTCCGTCAGGGCTATGGCTACACCTTC. This sequence encodes CASSFRQGYGYTF.

The chain links TRBV10-2 to TRBJ1-4, with 9 positions matching TRBD1. Trimming took 6 bases from V and 1 from J; bases not matched to a gene: 9. Germline-derived CDR1 and CDR2 are WSHSY and SAAADI. The CDR3 has 17 residues. Here the CDR3 DNA reads TGCGCCAGCAGAAGCGGACAGGGGATTGGAACTAATGAAAAACTGTTTTTT. It is translated as CASRSGQGIGTNEKLFF.

The V and J genes are TRBV28 and TRBJ1-3; 7 bases are shared with TRBD1. The CDR3 length is 15 residues. The germline V gene encodes CDR1 MDHEN and CDR2 SYDVKM. V lost 6 bases to trimming and J lost 4 bases; unmatched junction nucleotides: 9. CDR3 bases: TGTGCCAGCAGAAAGGAAGGGGGCCGGGGAAACACCATATATTTT. Translated, it gives CASRKEGGRGNTIYF.

V is TRBV5-5 and J is TRBJ2-2, with 7 bases lining up with TRBD1. The CDR3 has 18 amino acids. J lost 0 bases, V lost 0 bases, and 8 bases had no gene match. The germline gives CDR1 SGHKS, CDR2 YYEKEE (reference sequence). Here the CDR3 reads CASSLAFRGLSNTGELFF. The DNA for the CDR3 is TGTGCCAGCAGCTTGGCTTTTAGGGGGCTCTCGAACACCGGGGAGCTGTTTTTT.

The J gene is TRBJ1-2, the V gene TRBV21-1. TRBV21-1 counts as a pseudogene. CDR3 size: 9 residues. The CDR3 DNA is TGTGCCAGCCTCGGGGGCTACACCTTC. Its protein product is CASLGGYTF.

This clone occurred once. V usage is TRBV25-1 and J usage is TRBJ1-2, with TRBD1 matching 8 bases. Germline assignment: CDR1 MGHDK and CDR2 SYGVNS. The CDR3 has 14 residues. V trimming: 4 bases; J trimming: 7 bases; junction bases outside the gene matches: 8. CDR3: CASSASGTGGGYTF. As DNA, the CDR3 is TGTGCCAGCAGTGCCAGCGGGACAGGTGGTGGCTACACCTTC.

Only one count was recorded for this clone. This chain links TRBV9 with TRBJ2-2; TRBD2 matches 8 bases. CDR1 SGDLS and CDR2 YYNGEE come from the germline V gene. J gave up 0 bases and V 0 bases, and 1 base lay outside the gene matches. The length of the CDR3 is 16 residues. The CDR3 DNA follows: TGTGCCAGCAGCGTAGCGGGACTAGCGAACACCGGGGAGCTGTTTTTT. The encoded protein is CASSVAGLANTGELFF.

The chain is built from TRBV5-8 and TRBJ1-1, with D maybe TRBD1 (5 bases). The CDR3 contains 14 residues. Germline V gives CDR1 SGHTS, CDR2 YDEGEE. Trimming removed 3 bases at V and 4 bases at J, with 13 bases between. CDR3 bases: TGTGCCAGCAGCTGGGGAGGTGGGGGCACTGAAGCTTTCTTT. Protein: CASSWGGGGTEAFF.

Worth noting for this clone: One end of the junction does not line up with germline, which may come from a read error. The rearrangement uses TRBV11-2 and TRBJ2-7; D remains unclear. Germline assignment: CDR1 SGHAT and CDR2 FQNNGV. The CDR3 is 15 residues long. The CDR3 loop reads CASSLDRRSSYEQYF. In DNA form, the CDR3 reads TGTGCCAGCAGCCTAGACCGACGGAGCTCCTACGAGCAGTACTTC. Variable domain in full (rest from reference TRBV11-2 and TRBJ2-7): EAGVAQSPRYKIIEKRQSVAFWCNPISGHATLYWYQQILGQGPKLLIQFQNNGVVDDSQLPKDRFSAERLKGVDSTLKIQPAKLEDSAVYLCASSLDRRSSYEQYFGPGTRLTVT.

This clone was seen a handful of times. The chain employs TRBV29-1 and TRBJ1-1, with D perhaps matching TRBD1 (5 bases). Germline V lookup: CDR1 SQVTM, CDR2 ANQGSEA. Between the trimmed V and J ends, which lost 0 bases and 5 bases, there was a span of 13 bases. The CDR3 is 14 residues long. CDR3 coding DNA: TGCAGCGTTGAAGATCAGGGCCGTAGGACTGAAGCTTTCTTT. This encodes CSVEDQGRRTEAFF.

The chain links TRBV28 to TRBJ2-1; TRBD1 matches 9 bases. Unmatched junction bases numbered 17, after V lost 5 bases and J lost 3 bases. The CDR3 has 19 amino acids. Germline CDR1 reads MDHEN; CDR2 reads SYDVKM. In DNA, the CDR3 is TGTGCCAGCAGTCCTCCGGGACAGGGTGTGCACCTTGGCTACAATGAGCAGTTCTTC. Translated, it gives CASSPPGQGVHLGYNEQFF.

The chain is built from TRBV6-5 and TRBJ1-4, with TRBD1 matching over 7 bases. Trimming cost V 4 bases and J 7 bases; bases outside gene matches: 3. This CDR3 region has 13 residues. Germline loops: CDR1 MNHEY, CDR2 SVGAGI. The CDR3 DNA is TGTGCCAGCAGTTCCTCAGGGGGTGAAAAACTGTTTTTT. Amino acids: CASSSSGGEKLFF.

V gene TRBV27 combines with J gene TRBJ1-4; no clear D gene. The germline gives CDR1 MNHEY, CDR2 SMNVEV (reference sequence). The CDR3 totals 14 residues. V dropped 5 bases and J dropped 3 bases, with 10 bases sitting between them. This CDR3 is CASSHPGSNEKLFF. CDR3 DNA: TGTGCCAGCAGTCACCCCGGGTCTAATGAAAAACTGTTTTTT.

The rearrangement links TRBV2 to TRBJ2-1; TRBD2 is a possible D gene (5 bases). The germline gives CDR1 SNHLY, CDR2 FYNNEI. V lost 7 bases to trimming and J lost 3 bases, with 10 bases between them. The CDR3 loop spans 13 amino acids. The CDR3 DNA reads TGTGCCAGCAACGGGGAGCGCTACAATGAGCAGTTCTTC. Translated, it gives CASNGERYNEQFF.

V usage is TRBV2 and J usage is TRBJ2-3; 12 nucleotides align to TRBD2. V lost 8 bases and J lost 0; bases outside the gene matches: 3. The germline V gene has CDR1 SNHLY and CDR2 FYNNEI. The CDR3 is 15 residues long. In DNA, the CDR3 is TGTGCCAGCCTAGCGGGGGGGTCTAGCACAGATACGCAGTATTTT. This gives the protein CASLAGGSSTDTQYF. Combining the CDR3 with reference TRBV2 and TRBJ2-3 gives the whole variable domain EPEVTQTPSHQVTQMGQEVILRCVPISNHLYFYWYRQILGQKVEFLVSFYNNEISEKSEIFDDQFSVERPDGSNFTLKIRSTKLEDSAMYFCASLAGGSSTDTQYFGPGTRLTVL.

The chain joins TRBV7-9 to TRBJ2-3, with a possible D match to TRBD2 (6 bases). The CDR3 consists of 16 residues. V shed 1 base and J shed 3 bases, with 14 bases lying between them. CDR1 and CDR2 from the germline V gene are SEHNR and FQNEAQ (reference sequence). This chain's CDR3 is CASSLGGTGITDTQYF. The CDR3 DNA sequence: TGTGCCAGCAGCTTAGGCGGGACTGGAATAACAGATACGCAGTATTTT.

V is TRBV2 and J is TRBJ1-1, with D unclear. CDR3 length: 12 amino acids. Trimming left V 8 bases short and J 11 bases short, with 18 bases between. The V gene's germline CDR1 is SNHLY and CDR2 FYNNEI. The CDR3 nucleotides are TGTGCCAGCTCCGGGGTAGGAGAGAACGCTTTCTTT. Its protein is CASSGVGENAFF. Variable domain in full (rest from reference TRBV2 and TRBJ1-1): EPEVTQTPSHQVTQMGQEVILRCVPISNHLYFYWYRQILGQKVEFLVSFYNNEISEKSEIFDDQFSVERPDGSNFTLKIRSTKLEDSAMYFCASSGVGENAFFGQGTRLTVV.

The V and J genes are TRBV11-2 and TRBJ1-5; 9 nucleotides line up with TRBD1. This CDR3 region has 17 residues. Germline V gene lookup returns CDR1 SGHAT and CDR2 FQNNGV. V shed 0 bases, J shed 2 bases, and the junction held 5 bases outside the gene matches. The CDR3 here is CASSLDWTGEGNQPQHF. CDR3 nucleotide sequence: TGTGCCAGCAGCTTAGATTGGACAGGGGAAGGCAATCAGCCCCAGCATTTT.

The V gene is TRBV28, the J gene TRBJ1-1; a possible D gene is TRBD1 (5 bases). From germline, CDR1 is MDHEN and CDR2 SYDVKM. The V and J ends lost 5 bases and 2 bases respectively, with 21 bases between them. The CDR3 covers 17 residues. The CDR3 nucleotides read TGTGCCAGCAGTACTACAAGGGTGGAGGGGCCCAACACTGAAGCTTTCTTT. Translated, it gives CASSTTRVEGPNTEAFF.

The chain joins TRBV11-3 to TRBJ1-4; TRBD1 matches at 11 bases. CDR3 length equals 16 residues. The germline V gene has CDR1 SGHNT and CDR2 YENEEA. V lost 5 bases and J lost 3; bases outside the gene matches: 5. CDR3 amino acids: CASSVGTGGSNEKLFF. The CDR3 DNA reads as TGTGCCAGCAGCGTCGGGACAGGGGGATCTAATGAAAAACTGTTTTTT.

This chain uses TRBV19 with TRBJ2-3; the match to TRBD2 covers 8 bases. V lost 6 bases to trimming and J lost 2 bases; unmatched junction nucleotides: 13. Germline values: CDR1 LNHDA, CDR2 SQIVND (reference sequence). This CDR3 is built from 17 residues. The CDR3 here is CASSNTPASGYTDTQYF. CDR3 DNA: TGTGCCAGTAGCAACACCCCGGCTAGCGGGTACACAGATACGCAGTATTTT.

The chain has TRBV11-2 and TRBJ2-3, with D uncertain. This CDR3 is built from 14 residues. Germline CDR1 is SGHAT and CDR2 is FQNNGV. The ends were cut back, 4 bases at V and 2 bases at J, with 10 bases in the middle. The CDR3 loop reads CASSSSRVTDTQYF. CDR3 DNA sequence: TGTGCCAGCAGCTCTAGTCGGGTCACAGATACGCAGTATTTT.